This paragraph covers one TCR beta chain sequence. Its antigen is still unknown. The identical CDR3 is also encoded by other nucleotide sequences in the sample. J was trimmed by 1 base and V by 0 bases; bases with no gene match: 2. The CDR3 is 15 amino acids. Germline V gene sequence: CDR1 MNHEY, CDR2 SMNVEV (reference sequence). TCRdb's copy holds only in-frame clones and misses some; the assay was immunoSEQ multiplex PCR. The sample lists roughly 330,000 clones; roughly nine tenths were seen once. The data are from a study of cytomegalovirus exposure and HLA in healthy donors. Study in general: The same platform used for the 666 first-cohort repertoires was also used for the roughly 120 validation repertoires, as a later analysis reported.

Study-level findings and limits: Rarity characterized most TCR sequences, yet some public TCRs appeared in many donors. The study listed roughly 150 cytomegalovirus-associated TCR beta chains.

The chain carries TRBV27 and TRBJ1-1; TRBD1 agrees at 7 bases. What was sequenced was PBMCs. The clonotype originates from a woman aged 30 to 39 in good health and CMV-seropositive. The chain's CDR3 is CASSLSTGRNTEAFF. The CDR3 region has the DNA TGTGCCAGCAGTTTATCGACAGGGAGGAACACTGAAGCTTTCTTT.